This T cell receptor beta chain is drawn from a study of blood T cell repertoires in COVID-19 (dated by TCRdb to 2019 to 2021). Broadly, across the study: Collaborator samples came from the United States, Italy and Spain and covered acute and convalescent phases of COVID-19. The material from the prospective study consisted of cDNA or gDNA derived from T cells, B-cell-depleted T cells, or PBMCs. Subjects who had been exposed to COVID-19, were actively infected with it, or had recovered from it provided the deeply sampled blood TCRbeta repertoires that made up the dataset. The repertoires were made available in a free public database intended to serve as a resource for research on the immune response to SARS-CoV-2. The samples were drawn from the first 160 participants of the ongoing ImmuneRACE study and from over 950 subjects provided by 6 global collaborators. The sample metadata nearly always contained a de-identified subject ID, COVID-19 status, age in years and sex. Where available, HLA class I and class II types were taken from metadata supplied by the sample provider and were not determined by assay-based typing. Points the paper makes about the study in general: The quantity of clinical and demographic metadata differed by source and by participant and was supplied without curation.

As to this clone: The antigen it binds to is not known. Base qualities are not provided; no much larger clone lies one nucleotide away.

Collaborating institutions collected whole blood in K2EDTA tubes following their own protocols. For TCRbeta analysis, collaborator samples were shipped as frozen whole blood, as isolated PBMCs, or as DNA extracted from either sample type. CDR1 SGDLS and CDR2 YYNGEE are derived from the germline V gene. V is shortened by 5 bases, J by 4 bases, and the region joining them spans 17 bases. From the cysteine through the phenylalanine, the CDR3 covers 15 amino acids. Just the 45-base CDR3 DNA is kept, in frame starting at base 1. TCRbeta CDR3 regions were amplified from genomic DNA by means of the immunoSEQ Assay, a bias-controlled multiplex PCR. The authors' analysis ran thus. The number of nucleated cells in each sample was estimated from the amplification of reference gene primers within the assay. To quantify the absolute abundance of each unique TCRbeta CDR3 rearrangement, sequence reads were collapsed and filtered. For each sample, productive Simpson clonality was calculated by taking the square root of Simpson's diversity index across productive rearrangements. This is the immuneACCESS table as TCRdb keeps it, with only in-frame sequences that have V and J called. A part of the clones is gone; compared with another copy, unresolved V genes explain less than half, and the rest is unexplained. D and trimming come from the DNA, and the V and J calls and clone size come from that table. In all, the sample holds about 250,000 clones, and 87% of those were seen once. The top ten hold 3% of the sample.

The sequence links TRBV9 to TRBJ2-3; the D gene is perhaps TRBD2, on 7 matching bases. Material for sequencing was peripheral blood. This receptor was taken from a man aged 18 to 30 with active or convalescent COVID-19. The nucleotide sequence is TGTGCCAGCAGTCCCGCTTGGGGGGGGCCAGATACGCAGTATTTT. This sequence encodes CASSPAWGGPDTQYF.